This T cell receptor (beta chain) was recorded in a study of spatial heterogeneity in lung cancer. In the study overall: Available follow-up PBMC samples were sequenced, at a median of approximately 2 years post-resection. Study-level results: TCRs found ubiquitously expanded in tumor appeared in blood more at resection than at follow-up.

In TCRdb, the 5' RACE reads were re-called with MiXCR into one record per CDR3 protein. This table has about 70,000 distinct CDR3 sequences, about 9.5% appearing once. Trimming pared 4 bases from V and 0 bases from J, leaving 16 bases between. Germline CDR1 MNHEY, CDR2 SMNVEV (reference sequence). The CDR3 spans 16 residues. Stated time point: blood at routine non-recurrence follow-up after resection. No cell sorting; template was whole RNA from tumor, lung tissue or PBMC. This clonotype was detected ten times or more. The antigen remains undetermined. The chain combines TRBV27 with TRBJ2-7; D gene ambiguous. This TCR came from a female donor with early-stage non-small cell lung cancer. Sequencing used PBMCs, obtained at follow-up. The CDR3 loop is CASSYHHSRVSYEQYF. The CDR3 nucleotides read TGTGCCAGCAGTTACCATCATTCTCGAGTCTCCTACGAGCAGTACTTC.